This TCR beta chain was identified during a study of blood T cell repertoires in COVID-19. Study in general: Specimens from acute and convalescent COVID-19 originated in the United States, Italy and Spain.

The protocol was immunoSEQ multiplex PCR, while the TCRdb copy is restricted to in-frame clones and leaves out a portion. The sample carries some 140,000 clones, about 79% recorded once. The CDR3 extends over 15 amino acids. Trimming took 4 bases from V and 2 from J; bases not matched to a gene: 7. In germline, CDR1 is SGHRS, CDR2 YFSETQ. This clonotype originated in a man aged 45-65 years who had recovered from COVID-19. The sequencing input was PBMCs or T cells enriched from blood (not recorded which). The gene calls are TRBV5-1 and TRBJ1-2, with 8 bases aligning to TRBD1. CDR3 sequence reads: CASSVDRGSNYGYTF. Written as DNA, the CDR3 is TGCGCCAGCAGCGTAGACAGGGGATCGAACTATGGCTACACCTTC.